The T cell receptor beta chain under discussion was sequenced for a study of Graves' ophthalmopathy and Graves' hyperthyroidism. Looking at the study overall: Peripheral blood samples were taken at initial diagnosis, before any treatment.

TCR beta CDR3 regions were amplified from RNA transcripts. Following a first-round RT-PCR that used HTBI primers, a second-round multiplex PCR was carried out. TCRdb passed the multiplex PCR reads through MiXCR, listing each CDR3 protein once. The sample consists of about 700,000 distinct CDR3 sequences, 35% to 45% of them appearing once. Sequencing input: peripheral blood. This clonotype was sampled from an adult man with Graves' ophthalmopathy.

CDR3 in amino acids: CASSPDRGLGETQYF. The CDR3, as DNA: TGCGCCAGCAGCCCTGACAGGGGGCTGGGAGAGACCCAGTACTTC. This rearrangement joins TRBV5-1 to TRBJ2-5, with 10 positions matching TRBD1. Germline lookup yields CDR1 SGHRS and CDR2 YFSETQ. This CDR3 comprises 15 residues. Trimming at V came to 4 bases and at J to 4 bases, leaving 7 bases not matched to a gene.